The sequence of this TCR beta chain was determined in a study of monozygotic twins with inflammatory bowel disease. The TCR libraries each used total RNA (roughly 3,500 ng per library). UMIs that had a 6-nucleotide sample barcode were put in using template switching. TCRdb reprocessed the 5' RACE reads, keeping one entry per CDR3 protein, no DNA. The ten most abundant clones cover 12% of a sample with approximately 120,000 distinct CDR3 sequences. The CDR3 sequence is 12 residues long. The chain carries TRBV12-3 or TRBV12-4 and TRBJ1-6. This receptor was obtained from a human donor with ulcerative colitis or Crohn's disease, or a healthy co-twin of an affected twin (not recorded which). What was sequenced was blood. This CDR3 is CASSLWSGALHF.